This is a list of T cell receptor beta chains from one sample in a study of blood T cells in healthy people across ages. TCRdb called the 5' RACE reads again in MiXCR, with one record for every CDR3 protein. Of around 900,000 distinct CDR3 sequences listed, roughly 26% are singletons. Sequencing was carried out using blood. The receptors stem from a woman older than 75 in good health. CDR3s include the opening cysteine and the closing phenylalanine or tryptophan. The D gene is left open where the match is weak. The size field is filled for only some rows; it gives once, few, many or a size class.

>TRBJ1-1|NA|NA|TRBV7-8
CASSRVVNTEAFF
TGTGCCAGCAGTAGGGTGGTGAACACTGAAGCTTTCTTT
>TRBJ1-2|NA|many|TRBV19
CASSRGTLYGYTF
TGTGCCAGTAGTCGGGGGACACTCTATGGCTACACCTTC
>TRBJ1-4|NA|few|TRBV20-1
CSASPGANEKLFF
TGCAGTGCTAGTCCGGGGGCCAATGAAAAACTGTTTTTT
>TRBJ2-5|NA|once|TRBV5-1
CASSLVEGGRETQYF
TGCGCCAGCAGCTTGGTGGAAGGGGGAAGGGAGACCCAGTACTTC
>TRBJ2-3|NA|many|TRBV6-6
CASSPPGQPTSTDTQYF
TGTGCCAGCAGTCCCCCAGGACAGCCAACCAGCACAGATACGCAGTATTTT
>TRBJ1-1|NA|many|TRBV6-2/TRBV6-3
CASSPWSTEAFF
TGTGCCAGCAGCCCCTGGAGCACTGAAGCTTTCTTT
>TRBJ1-2|TRBD1|once|TRBV13
CASSVRSTGKKGYGYTF
TGTGCCAGCAGTGTCCGGTCGACAGGGAAAAAGGGCTATGGCTACACCTTC
>TRBJ1-2|NA|many|TRBV7-2
CASSFTGSHYGYTF
TGTGCCAGCAGCTTCACAGGGTCGCACTATGGCTACACCTTC
>TRBJ2-3|NA|NA|TRBV9
CASSEASVTDTQYF
TGTGCCAGCAGCGAAGCAAGTGTTACAGATACGCAGTATTTT
>TRBJ2-5|NA|NA|TRBV18
CASSSPAGLQETQYF
TGTGCCAGCTCATCACCTGCGGGACTCCAAGAGACCCAGTACTTC